Included here is one T cell receptor beta chain sequence, with context. Its antigen target is currently unknown. The input lacks base qualities; no much larger clone sits a single base away. Trimming costs V 1 base and J 5 bases, and their ends lie 3 bases apart. The CDR3 has 12 amino acids, counting the end cysteine and phenylalanine. Only the CDR3 DNA stays, 36 bases, in frame from base 1. CDR1 and CDR2 are drawn from the germline V gene: SGHAT, FQNNGV. The sample belongs to a study of control samples from healthy donors and cancer patients (TCRdb year 2020). The library came from the immunoSEQ multiplex PCR assay. TCRdb limited this immuneACCESS table to in-frame rearrangements with V and J called. A share of clones is missing; checked studies link under half to unresolved V genes, and the rest is unexplained. Here the sample has approximately 150,000 clones; 75% to 95% occur a single time. Roughly 2% of the sample is held by the ten biggest clonotypes.

The rearrangement combines TRBV11-2 with TRBJ2-1; the D gene assignment is ambiguous. This sequence originates from a woman in her thirties or forties in good health. Input material: blood. The CDR3 reads as follows: CASSLGDNEQFF. The DNA sequence is TGTGCCAGCAGCTTAGGGGACAATGAGCAGTTCTTC.